This T cell receptor beta chain was identified during a study of cytomegalovirus exposure and HLA in healthy donors. Trimming took 1 base from V and 1 from J, leaving 8 bases between them. The CDR3 contains 14 residues. Per the germline V gene, CDR1 is SGHNT and CDR2 is YENEEA. Study-wide results and caveats: Sequencing likely generated an artifact that appeared as a cluster of highly shared sequence variants.

Remarks on this clone: Its antigen remains unknown. Other DNA variants within this sample encode the same CDR3.

The PCR employed 60 Vbeta primers together with 13 Jbeta primers. Some clones are missing from TCRdb's copy, which holds only in-frame ones; the method was immunoSEQ multiplex PCR. The sample features more than 90,000 clones, with 3% to 4.5% in its top ten. The source is a man aged 25 to 45 in good health and CMV-seronegative. The material sequenced was PBMCs. This chain connects TRBV11-3 to TRBJ2-7, with a weak D call TRBD2 (6 bases). Here the CDR3 reads CASSLGGDSYEQYF. CDR3 DNA: TGTGCCAGCAGCTTAGGCGGGGATTCCTACGAGCAGTACTTC.